This T cell receptor beta chain was observed in a study of T cells expressing NK-cell markers. This CDR3 comprises 16 residues. From the 5' RACE reads, TCRdb lists one entry per CDR3 protein and no DNA. This table lists about 410,000 distinct CDR3 sequences. The chain couples TRBV12-3 or TRBV12-4 to TRBJ2-4; no DNA is available, so the TRBD1 call from TCRdb remains unchecked. This TCR derives from a woman between 45 and 60 years old in good health. The sample taken for sequencing was blood T cells: a sorted CD56 or NKG2C T cell subset, CD4+ or CD8+ T cells, or bulk PBMC T cells (not recorded which). The CDR3 sequence: CASSLAQGQGKNIQYF.